One sample yielded the 12 T cell receptor beta chains listed below, sequenced in a study of shared clonotypes between healthy human individuals. Sequencing used immunoSEQ multiplex PCR; TCRdb keeps in-frame clones, though not all of them. The table lists about 1.4 million clones, roughly 96% of them singletons. Sequencing was carried out using naive CD4+ T cells sorted from blood. Subset in this sample: CD45RA+ positively selected. The receptors stem from a man aged 30-40 years in good health.

The J gene is TRBJ2-2, the V gene TRBV11-3, with no clear D. CDR1 is SGHNT and CDR2 is YENEEA in the germline V gene. The V and J ends lost 2 bases and 5 bases respectively, with 6 bases between them. The CDR3 consists of 13 residues. The DNA for the CDR3 is TGTGCCAGCAGCTTAACGAGGACCGGGGAGCTGTTTTTT. Translating it yields CASSLTRTGELFF.

This rearrangement joins TRBV7-2 to TRBJ2-7, with 11 bases lining up with TRBD2. V trimming: 4 bases; J trimming: 3 bases; junction bases outside the gene matches: 5. This CDR3 spans 15 amino acids. Germline CDR1 is SGHTA and CDR2 is FQGNSA. The DNA for the CDR3 is TGTGCCAGCAGCTGGACTAGCGGGTCTAACTACGAGCAGTACTTC. This translates into CASSWTSGSNYEQYF. Filled out from reference TRBV7-2 and TRBJ2-7, the complete variable domain reads GAGVSQSPSNKVTEKGKDVELRCDPISGHTALYWYRQSLGQGLEFLIYFQGNSAPDKSGLPSDRFSAERTGGSVSTLTIQRTQQEDSAVYLCASSWTSGSNYEQYFGPGTRLTVT.

The chain uses TRBV4-3 and TRBJ2-5; 8 bases match TRBD1. The V segment lost 1 base and the J segment 1 base; nucleotides outside the gene matches: 2. The length of the CDR3 is 15 residues. Looked up from germline, CDR1 is LGHNA and CDR2 is YSLEER. The CDR3 spells CASSQAGQAQETQYF. As DNA, the CDR3 is TGCGCCAGCAGCCAAGCGGGACAGGCCCAAGAGACCCAGTACTTC.

The chain employs TRBV7-9 and TRBJ1-5; perhaps TRBD1 as D (6 bases). Germline V gene lookup returns CDR1 SEHNR and CDR2 FQNEAQ (reference sequence). V was cut by 10 bases and J by 1 base, with 11 bases left in between. This CDR3 spans 13 amino acids. The CDR3 is CATKGGSNQPQHF. The CDR3 DNA is TGTGCCACCAAAGGGGGGAGCAATCAGCCCCAGCATTTT.

The genes are TRBV11-3 and TRBJ2-2; 10 bases map to TRBD2. The CDR3 is made up of 17 amino acids. The germline gives CDR1 SGHNT, CDR2 YENEEA. V lost 5 bases to trimming and J lost 4 bases; unmatched junction nucleotides: 10. CDR3 sequence reads: CASSHRGSGRFTGELFF. The CDR3 region has the DNA TGTGCCAGCAGCCACCGGGGTAGCGGGAGGTTCACCGGGGAGCTGTTTTTT.

The chain links TRBV6-1 to TRBJ2-5; D is unclear. V lost 8 bases and J lost 1, with 8 bases in between. Germline CDR1 is MNHNS and CDR2 is SASEGT. The CDR3 runs 12 residues. DNA of the CDR3: TGTGCCAGCGGGCGGTCCCAAGAGACCCAGTACTTC. As protein: CASGRSQETQYF.

V gene TRBV5-1 combines with J gene TRBJ2-7, with D unresolved. This CDR3 region has 15 residues. Trimming took off 4 bases at V and 3 bases at J, with 17 bases between the two ends. Germline V gene data show CDR1 as SGHRS and CDR2 as YFSETQ. The CDR3 sequence is CASSPGGSGYYEQYF. CDR3 sequence (DNA): TGCGCCAGCAGCCCCGGCGGTAGTGGGTACTACGAGCAGTACTTC.

The V gene is TRBV13, the J gene TRBJ2-6; D gene ambiguous. Trimming cost V 4 bases and J 2 bases, with 3 bases left between them. This CDR3 has 13 amino acids. CDR1 is PRHDT, CDR2 FYEKMQ, per germline (reference sequence). CDR3 DNA: TGTGCCAGCAGCTCTACTGGGGCCAACGTCCTGACTTTC. It is translated as CASSSTGANVLTF.

With respect to this clone: This CDR3 is also generated by other DNA sequences in the sample. The chain is built from TRBV6-1 and TRBJ2-1; the match to TRBD2 covers 10 bases. The V gene's germline CDR1 is MNHNS and CDR2 SASEGT. CDR3 length: 15 amino acids. The V segment lost 1 base and the J segment 6 bases; nucleotides outside the gene matches: 3. The CDR3 sequence: CASSEGLAGINEQFF. In DNA form, the CDR3 reads TGTGCCAGCAGTGAAGGACTAGCGGGTATCAATGAGCAGTTCTTC.

This clone was seen just once. The V call is TRBV9, the J call TRBJ2-3; the match to TRBD1 covers 7 bases. The length of the CDR3 is 14 residues. The V gene's germline CDR1 is SGDLS and CDR2 YYNGEE. J gave up 7 bases and V 3 bases, and 8 bases lay outside the gene matches. The CDR3 loop reads CASSEGASAYTQYF. DNA for the CDR3: TGTGCCAGCAGCGAGGGGGCTTCGGCGTATACGCAGTATTTT.

The J gene is TRBJ1-2, the V gene TRBV7-2; no clear D. This CDR3 spans 15 amino acids. Trimming removed 1 base from V and 2 bases from J, with 11 bases in between. The germline V gene has CDR1 SGHTA and CDR2 FQGNSA. CDR3 amino acids: CASSLGGGRNYGYTF. Written as DNA, the CDR3 is TGTGCCAGCAGCTTAGGGGGTGGCAGGAACTATGGCTACACCTTC.

Comments on this clone: At one of its ends the junction is not consistent with the germline gene, which may arise from a read error. The rearrangement links TRBV9 to TRBJ1-2, with TRBD1 matching over 7 bases. The CDR3 consists of 14 residues. The V gene's germline CDR1 is SGDLS and CDR2 YYNGEE. The CDR3 loop reads CARRGRGRNYGYTF. CDR3 bases: TGCGCCCGCAGGGGGAGGGGGCGAAACTATGGCTACACCTTC.